These 24 T cell receptor beta chains were sequenced from one sample in a study of blood T cells in healthy people across ages. The authors ran a second PCR of roughly 6 to 12 cycles using a sample-barcoded 5' primer and a J-beta primer mix. Using its own MiXCR run on the 5' RACE reads, TCRdb lists one record per CDR3 protein. Of about 1.4 million distinct CDR3 sequences listed, roughly 64% were seen once; the top ten hold 5.5% to 8%. Sequencing used blood. These receptors all come from a man aged 18 to 30 in good health.

This clonotype was seen a handful of times. The chain recombines TRBV29-1 with TRBJ1-2; D gene uncertain. The CDR3 has 15 amino acids. Deletions cut 0 bases from V and 7 bases from J, with 18 bases between. CDR1 and CDR2 from the germline V gene are SQVTM and ANQGSEA. The DNA of the CDR3 is TGCAGCGTTGAAGATGGCCGGGGAGGATTCGCTGGCTACACCTTC. This encodes CSVEDGRGGFAGYTF.

V and J are TRBV3-1 and TRBJ1-2; TRBD1 matches 7 bases. This CDR3 has 13 residues. J gave up 5 bases and V 6 bases, and 6 bases lay outside the gene matches. Per germline, CDR1 LGHDT and CDR2 YNNKEL (reference sequence). The CDR3 loop is CASSPTGEYGYTF. DNA of the CDR3: TGTGCCAGCAGTCCCACAGGGGAGTATGGCTACACCTTC.

In DNA form, the CDR3 reads TGTGCCAGCAGTTTTAGCGGTCATGGCAAATACGAGCAGTACTTC. Translation: CASSFSGHGKYEQYF. This chain uses TRBV6-2 or TRBV6-3 with TRBJ2-7; possible D gene TRBD2, 6 bases. Trimming left V 4 bases short and J 4 bases short, with 17 bases between. Germline values: CDR1 MNHEY, CDR2 SVGEGT. CDR3 length: 15 amino acids.

V gene TRBV5-8 combines with J gene TRBJ2-7; 10 bases fit TRBD1. With the DNA end fitting TRBJ2-5 better, the J assignment may be wrong. This CDR3 has 19 amino acids. The germline V gene has CDR1 SGHTS and CDR2 YDEGEE. DNA of the CDR3: TGTGCCAGCAGCGCGGGGCGCGGGACAGGGGTGTTTTTGGATGAGACCCAGTACTTC. It is translated as CASSAGRGTGVFLDETQYF.

This chain uses TRBV27 with TRBJ2-7; possible D gene TRBD1, 6 bases. Per germline, CDR1 MNHEY and CDR2 SMNVEV (reference sequence). Trimming took off 4 bases at V and 2 bases at J, with 9 bases between the two ends. The CDR3 has 13 amino acids. The CDR3: CASSWTAAYEQYF. CDR3 nucleotides: TGTGCCAGCAGTTGGACAGCCGCCTACGAGCAGTACTTC.

This clonotype has only a few counts. Here the CDR3 DNA reads TGTGCCAGCAGCCCACAGGGGTCTATATCCAAAAACATTCAGTACTTC. It codes for CASSPQGSISKNIQYF. This rearrangement joins TRBV9 to TRBJ2-4, with TRBD1 matching 7 bases. The trim removed 4 bases at V and 2 bases at J, leaving 9 bases unmatched. The length of the CDR3 is 16 residues. Looked up from germline, CDR1 is SGDLS and CDR2 is YYNGEE. Variable domain in full (rest from reference TRBV9 and TRBJ2-4): DSGVTQTPKHLITATGQRVTLRCSPRSGDLSVYWYQQSLDQGLQFLIQYYNGEERAKGNILERFSAQQFPDLHSELNLSSLELGDSALYFCASSPQGSISKNIQYFGAGTRLSVL.

The chain has TRBV6-5 and TRBJ1-6, with D perhaps TRBD1 (5 bases). CDR1 and CDR2 (germline): MNHEY, SVGAGI. The CDR3 length is 14 residues. V was pared by 6 bases and J by 5 bases, with 11 bases between. The DNA of the CDR3 is TGTGCCAGCAGCGGGACGGGCCATAATTCACCCCTCCACTTT. Its protein is CASSGTGHNSPLHF.

In nucleotides, the CDR3 is TGTGCCTGGAGGTCCAGTAGCGGGAGTGCAGATACGCAGTATTTT. Translated: CAWRSSSGSADTQYF. This sequence joins TRBV30 and TRBJ2-3, with 9 positions matching TRBD2. Germline CDR1 reads GTSNPN; CDR2 reads SVGIG (reference sequence). V trimming: 3 bases; J trimming: 4 bases; junction bases outside the gene matches: 8. The CDR3 loop spans 15 amino acids.

This clonotype occurred once. This chain uses TRBV6-6 with TRBJ1-1; D is undetermined. V dropped 5 bases and J dropped 4 bases, with 11 bases sitting between them. Germline-derived CDR1 and CDR2 are MNHNY and SVGAGI (reference sequence). The CDR3 spans 13 residues. The CDR3 here is CASSTQNPTEAFF. CDR3 DNA sequence: TGTGCCAGCAGTACCCAGAACCCCACTGAAGCTTTCTTT.

This rearrangement joins TRBV27 to TRBJ2-4, with TRBD1 matching 9 bases. CDR1 is MNHEY, CDR2 SMNVEV, per germline (reference sequence). This CDR3 has 13 amino acids. V was pared by 5 bases and J by 9 bases, with 5 bases of the junction left unmatched. In DNA, the CDR3 is TGTGCCAGCAGTAACAGGGGGCCGGGCATTCAGTACTTC. Its translation: CASSNRGPGIQYF.

The chain is built from TRBV6-2 or TRBV6-3 and TRBJ2-7; D is undetermined. Germline V gene sequence: CDR1 MNHEY, CDR2 SVGEGT. The V and J ends lost 6 bases and 4 bases respectively, with 13 bases between them. The CDR3 is made up of 13 amino acids. The CDR3 region is CASSPRQQYEQYF. The CDR3 region has the DNA TGTGCCAGCAGCCCCCGCCAGCAATACGAGCAGTACTTC.

V gene TRBV27 combines with J gene TRBJ1-1, with D uncertain. V lost 9 bases, J lost 1 base, and 12 bases lay in between. There are 13 residues in the CDR3. Germline loops: CDR1 MNHEY, CDR2 SMNVEV (reference sequence). In nucleotides, the CDR3 is TGTGCCAGTACCATCAGCGCGAACACTGAAGCTTTCTTT. Translated, it gives CASTISANTEAFF.

This clonotype has more than one count but fewer than ten. The genes are TRBV6-2 or TRBV6-3 and TRBJ2-6; possible D gene TRBD1, 6 bases. Germline CDR1 reads MNHEY; CDR2 reads SVGEGT. V lost 5 bases, J lost 11 bases, and 16 bases lay in between. The CDR3 runs 14 residues. CDR3 region: CASSLQGSHHVLTF. DNA for the CDR3: TGTGCCAGCAGTCTCCAGGGGTCGCATCACGTCCTGACTTTC.

The genes are TRBV11-2 and TRBJ2-1; TRBD2 might be the D (5 bases). The germline V and J ends were trimmed by 5 bases and 10 bases, with 18 bases remaining between them. Germline V CDR1 and CDR2: SGHAT, FQNNGV. The CDR3 has 14 residues. Here the CDR3 DNA reads TGTGCCAGCAGCCCCACGGGGTCGACCCAGGAGCAGTTCTTC. Translation: CASSPTGSTQEQFF.

This clonotype has a handful of counts. This sequence joins TRBV4-3 and TRBJ2-3, with 10 bases aligning to TRBD2. V shed 4 bases, J shed 1 base, and the junction held 8 bases outside the gene matches. The CDR3 is made up of 17 amino acids. Germline CDR1 reads LGHNA; CDR2 reads YSLEER. CDR3 in amino acids: CASSLRLSGGGTDTQYF. The CDR3 nucleotides read TGCGCCAGCAGCCTCCGATTGAGCGGGGGGGGCACAGATACGCAGTATTTT.

The chain links TRBV7-9 to TRBJ2-7; 7 bases match TRBD1. Germline trimming cut 1 base from V and 3 bases from J; bases unmatched to any gene: 3. The CDR3 has 14 residues. CDR1 and CDR2 from the germline V gene are SEHNR and FQNEAQ (reference sequence). The CDR3 DNA reads as TGTGCCAGCAGCTTAGGGTACAGGGGCTACGAGCAGTACTTC. It translates to CASSLGYRGYEQYF.

This clonotype showed up just a few times. The chain couples TRBV2 to TRBJ1-2, with no clear D. The germline V gene encodes CDR1 SNHLY and CDR2 FYNNEI. The CDR3 is 13 amino acids. V lost 2 bases, J lost 7 bases, and 11 bases lay in between. The CDR3 protein is CASSERRESGYTF. DNA of the CDR3: TGTGCCAGCAGTGAACGGAGGGAGTCTGGCTACACCTTC.

The chain carries TRBV7-9 and TRBJ1-2, with TRBD1 matching over 8 bases. Germline trimming cut 1 base from V and 3 bases from J; bases unmatched to any gene: 10. CDR1 and CDR2 (germline): SEHNR, FQNEAQ (reference sequence). This CDR3 has 17 residues. The CDR3 reads CASSLEGTGPFHYGYTF. The CDR3, as DNA: TGTGCCAGCAGCTTAGAAGGGACAGGTCCGTTTCACTATGGCTACACCTTC.

In nucleotides, the CDR3 is TGTGCCAGCAGCTTAGTGGCTAGCGAGCAGTTCTTC. Its translation: CASSLVASEQFF. V usage is TRBV7-9 and J usage is TRBJ2-1; D may be TRBD2 (5 bases). The V and J ends lost 1 base and 10 bases respectively, with 8 bases between them. Germline assignment: CDR1 SEHNR and CDR2 FQNEAQ (reference sequence). The CDR3 loop spans 12 amino acids.

This clonotype was detected many times. The rearrangement joins TRBV4-2 to TRBJ1-1, with D perhaps matching TRBD1 (5 bases). Germline V gene sequence: CDR1 LGHNA, CDR2 YNFKEQ. The germline V and J ends were trimmed by 1 base and 4 bases, with 10 bases remaining between them. CDR3 size: 14 residues. The chain's CDR3 is CASSQGREPTEAFF. The CDR3 DNA is TGTGCCAGCAGCCAAGGCAGGGAGCCCACTGAAGCTTTCTTT.

The chain employs TRBV10-3 and TRBJ1-1; D remains ambiguous. There are 13 residues in the CDR3. Per germline, CDR1 ENHRY and CDR2 SYGVKD. The V and J ends lost 10 bases and 1 base respectively, with 13 bases between them. CDR3 protein: CATRAEGNTEAFF. The CDR3 DNA follows: TGTGCCACCCGGGCCGAGGGGAACACTGAAGCTTTCTTT.

The chain recombines TRBV20-1 with TRBJ2-7, with TRBD2 matching 7 bases. From germline, CDR1 is DFQATT and CDR2 SNEGSKA (reference sequence). V dropped 3 bases and J dropped 6; count of bases not matched to a gene: 8. CDR3 size: 13 residues. CDR3 in DNA: TGCAGTGCTAGGCGGGAGTATTCTTCCGAGCAGTACTTC. Amino acid sequence: CSARREYSSEQYF.

In the case of this clonotype: Compared with germline, one end of the junction differs, possibly owing to a read error. The chain has TRBV5-1 and TRBJ2-5, with D possibly matching TRBD1 (6 bases). This CDR3 comprises 13 residues. Germline CDR1 reads SGHRS; CDR2 reads YFSETQ. This CDR3 is CASRLDREETQYF. CDR3 DNA: TGCGCCAGCAGATTGGACAGAGAAGAGACCCAGTACTTC.

This clonotype was observed many times. V gene TRBV6-1 combines with J gene TRBJ2-1, with TRBD2 matching 7 bases. The CDR3 is made up of 13 amino acids. Germline CDR1 MNHNS, CDR2 SASEGT. Trimming cost V 4 bases and J 9 bases; bases outside gene matches: 6. The CDR3 is CASSGGRGGEQFF. CDR3 coding DNA: TGTGCCAGCAGTGGCGGGAGAGGCGGTGAGCAGTTCTTC.